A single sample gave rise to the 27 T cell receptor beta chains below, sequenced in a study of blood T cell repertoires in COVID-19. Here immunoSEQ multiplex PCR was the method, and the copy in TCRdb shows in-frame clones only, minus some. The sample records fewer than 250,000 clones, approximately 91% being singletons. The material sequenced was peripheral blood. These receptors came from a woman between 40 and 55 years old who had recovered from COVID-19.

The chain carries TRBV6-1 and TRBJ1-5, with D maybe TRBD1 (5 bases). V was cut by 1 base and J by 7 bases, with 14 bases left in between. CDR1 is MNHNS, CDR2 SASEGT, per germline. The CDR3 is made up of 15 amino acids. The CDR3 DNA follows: TGTGCCAGCAGTGAAGTAGCAGGGAGGAGCCAGCCCCAGCATTTT. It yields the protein CASSEVAGRSQPQHF.

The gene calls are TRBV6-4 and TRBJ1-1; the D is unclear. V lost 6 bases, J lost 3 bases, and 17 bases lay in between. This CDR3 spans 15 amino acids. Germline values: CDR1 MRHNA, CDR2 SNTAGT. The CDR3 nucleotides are TGTGCCAGCAGCTCTTCATTCCAGAGGGACACTGAAGCTTTCTTT. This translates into CASSSSFQRDTEAFF.

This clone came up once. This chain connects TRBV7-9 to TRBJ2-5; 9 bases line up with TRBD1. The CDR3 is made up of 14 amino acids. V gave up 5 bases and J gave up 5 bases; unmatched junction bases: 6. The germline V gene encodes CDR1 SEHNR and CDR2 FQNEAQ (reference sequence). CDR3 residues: CASSINRGPETQYF. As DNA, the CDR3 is TGTGCCAGCAGCATAAACAGGGGGCCGGAGACCCAGTACTTC.

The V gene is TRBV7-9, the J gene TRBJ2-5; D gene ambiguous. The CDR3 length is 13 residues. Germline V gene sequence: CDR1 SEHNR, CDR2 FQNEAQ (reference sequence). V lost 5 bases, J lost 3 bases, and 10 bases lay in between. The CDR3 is CASSPDLKETQYF. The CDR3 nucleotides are TGTGCCAGCAGCCCCGACTTGAAAGAGACCCAGTACTTC.

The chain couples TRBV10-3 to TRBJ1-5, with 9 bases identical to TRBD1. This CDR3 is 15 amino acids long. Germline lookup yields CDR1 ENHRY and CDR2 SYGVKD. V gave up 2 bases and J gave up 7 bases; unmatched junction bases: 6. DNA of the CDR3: TGTGCCATCAGTGAGAACAGGGGGCGCGGACAGCCCCAGCATTTT. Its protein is CAISENRGRGQPQHF.

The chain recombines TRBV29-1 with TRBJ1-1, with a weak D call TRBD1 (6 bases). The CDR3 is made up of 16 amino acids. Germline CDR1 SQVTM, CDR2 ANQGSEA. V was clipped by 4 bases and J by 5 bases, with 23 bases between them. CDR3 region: CSVVRQALKGETEAFF. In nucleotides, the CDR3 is TGCAGCGTTGTAAGACAGGCCCTCAAGGGAGAGACTGAAGCTTTCTTT.

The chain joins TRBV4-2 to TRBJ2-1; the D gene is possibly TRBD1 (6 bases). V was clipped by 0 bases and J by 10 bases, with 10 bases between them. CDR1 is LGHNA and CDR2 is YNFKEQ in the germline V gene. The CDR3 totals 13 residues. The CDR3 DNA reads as TGTGCCAGCAGCCAAGAACAGGGCGGGGAGCAGTTCTTC. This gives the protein CASSQEQGGEQFF.

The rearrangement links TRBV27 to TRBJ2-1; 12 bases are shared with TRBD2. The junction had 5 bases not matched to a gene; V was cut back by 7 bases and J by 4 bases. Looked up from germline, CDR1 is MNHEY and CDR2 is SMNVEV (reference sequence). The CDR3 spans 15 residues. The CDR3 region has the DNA TGTGCCAGCAAAATGGGACTAGCGGGTTACAATGAGCAGTTCTTC. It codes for CASKMGLAGYNEQFF.

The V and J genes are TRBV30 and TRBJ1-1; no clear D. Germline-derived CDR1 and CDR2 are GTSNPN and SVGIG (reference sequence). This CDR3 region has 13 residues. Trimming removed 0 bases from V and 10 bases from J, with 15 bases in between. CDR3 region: CAWSVLSFPGAFF. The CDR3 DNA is TGTGCCTGGAGTGTACTCTCGTTCCCGGGAGCTTTCTTT. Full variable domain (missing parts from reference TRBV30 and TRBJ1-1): SQTIHQWPATLVQPVGSPLSLECTVEGTSNPNLYWYRQAAGRGLQLLFYSVGIGQISSEVPQNLSASRPQDRQFILSSKKLLLSDSGFYLCAWSVLSFPGAFFGQGTRLTVV.

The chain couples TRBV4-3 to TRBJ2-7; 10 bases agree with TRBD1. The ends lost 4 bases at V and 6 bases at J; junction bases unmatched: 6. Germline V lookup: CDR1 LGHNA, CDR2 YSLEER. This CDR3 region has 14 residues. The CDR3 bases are TGCGCCAGCAGCCCAGGGACAGGGGAGGTCGAGCAGTACTTC. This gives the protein CASSPGTGEVEQYF.

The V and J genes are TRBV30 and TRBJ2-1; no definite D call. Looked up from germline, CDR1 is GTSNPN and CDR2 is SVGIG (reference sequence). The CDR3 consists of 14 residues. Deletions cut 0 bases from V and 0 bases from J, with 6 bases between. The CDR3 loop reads CAWSVPSSYNEQFF. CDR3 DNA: TGTGCCTGGAGTGTCCCTAGCTCCTACAATGAGCAGTTCTTC.

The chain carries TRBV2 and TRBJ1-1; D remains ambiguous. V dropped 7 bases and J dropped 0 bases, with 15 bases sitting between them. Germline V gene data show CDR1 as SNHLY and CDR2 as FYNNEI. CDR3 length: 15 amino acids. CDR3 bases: TGTGCCAGCACCACAGATTTTGTAGTGAACACTGAAGCTTTCTTT. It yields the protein CASTTDFVVNTEAFF.

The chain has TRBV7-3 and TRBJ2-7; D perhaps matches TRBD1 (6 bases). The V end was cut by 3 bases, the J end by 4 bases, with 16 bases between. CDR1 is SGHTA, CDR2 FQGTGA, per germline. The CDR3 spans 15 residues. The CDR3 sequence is CASSLTTGALYEQYF. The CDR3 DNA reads TGTGCCAGCAGCTTGACGACAGGCGCTCTTTACGAGCAGTACTTC.

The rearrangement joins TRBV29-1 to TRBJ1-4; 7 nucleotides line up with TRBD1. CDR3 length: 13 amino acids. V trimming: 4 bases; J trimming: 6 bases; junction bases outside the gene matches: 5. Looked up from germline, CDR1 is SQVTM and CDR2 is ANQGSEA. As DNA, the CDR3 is TGCAGCGTTGCCGGGACAGCAGATGAAAAACTGTTTTTT. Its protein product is CSVAGTADEKLFF.

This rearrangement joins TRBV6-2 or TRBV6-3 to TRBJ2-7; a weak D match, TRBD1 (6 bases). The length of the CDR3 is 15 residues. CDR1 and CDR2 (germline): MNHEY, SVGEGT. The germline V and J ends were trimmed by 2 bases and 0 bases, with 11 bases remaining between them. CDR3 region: CASSYNGGSSYEQYF. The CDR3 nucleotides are TGTGCCAGCAGTTACAATGGGGGCAGCTCCTACGAGCAGTACTTC.

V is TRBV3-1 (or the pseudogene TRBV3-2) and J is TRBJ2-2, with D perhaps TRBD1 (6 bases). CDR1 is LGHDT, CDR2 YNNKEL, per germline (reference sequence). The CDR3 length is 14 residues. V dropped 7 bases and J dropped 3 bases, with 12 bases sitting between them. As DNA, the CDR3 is TGTGCCAGCACGAACAGGGCGGACACCGGGGAGCTGTTTTTT. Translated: CASTNRADTGELFF.

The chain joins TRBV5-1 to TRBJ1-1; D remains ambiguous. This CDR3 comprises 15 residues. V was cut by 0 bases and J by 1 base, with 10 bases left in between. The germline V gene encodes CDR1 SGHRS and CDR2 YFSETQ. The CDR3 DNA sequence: TGCGCCAGCAGCTTGGGCCGGGGAGGGAACACTGAAGCTTTCTTT. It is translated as CASSLGRGGNTEAFF.

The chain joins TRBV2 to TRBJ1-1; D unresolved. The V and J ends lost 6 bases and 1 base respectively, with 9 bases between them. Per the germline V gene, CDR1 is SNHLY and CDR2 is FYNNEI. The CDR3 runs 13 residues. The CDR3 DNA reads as TGTGCCAGCAGCCAGGCTTCGAACACTGAAGCTTTCTTT. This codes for CASSQASNTEAFF.

As DNA, the CDR3 is TGTGCCAGCAGTATCTGGGCCCACAATGAGCAGTTCTTC. This gives the protein CASSIWAHNEQFF. The V and J genes are TRBV6-2 or TRBV6-3 and TRBJ2-1; D is uncertain. CDR1 MNHEY and CDR2 SVGEGT come from the germline V gene. V lost 5 bases and J 5 bases, leaving 10 bases between the germline ends. The CDR3 has 13 residues.

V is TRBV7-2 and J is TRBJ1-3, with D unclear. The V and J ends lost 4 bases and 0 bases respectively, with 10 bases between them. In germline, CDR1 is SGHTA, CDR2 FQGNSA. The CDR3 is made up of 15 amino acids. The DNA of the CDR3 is TGTGCCAGCAGCTCCGACTCCAACTCTGGAAACACCATATATTTT. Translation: CASSSDSNSGNTIYF. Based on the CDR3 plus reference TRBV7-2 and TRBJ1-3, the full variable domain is GAGVSQSPSNKVTEKGKDVELRCDPISGHTALYWYRQSLGQGLEFLIYFQGNSAPDKSGLPSDRFSAERTGGSVSTLTIQRTQQEDSAVYLCASSSDSNSGNTIYFGEGSWLTVV.

CDR3 in DNA: TGCAGCGTTGTAGGAGGGCTCACAGATACGCAGTATTTT. Its translation: CSVVGGLTDTQYF. The V gene is TRBV29-1, the J gene TRBJ2-3, with TRBD2 as a possible D gene (6 bases). The CDR3 loop spans 13 amino acids. The germline V gene has CDR1 SQVTM and CDR2 ANQGSEA. Trimming stripped 4 bases from V and 2 bases from J, with 10 bases between.

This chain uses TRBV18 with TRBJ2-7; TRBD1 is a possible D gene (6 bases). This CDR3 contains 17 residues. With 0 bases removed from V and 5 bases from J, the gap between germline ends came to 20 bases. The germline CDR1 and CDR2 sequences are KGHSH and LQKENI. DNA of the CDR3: TGTGCCAGCTCACCACCGTTGGGTTTTGGGACAAAGAACGAGCAGTACTTC. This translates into CASSPPLGFGTKNEQYF.

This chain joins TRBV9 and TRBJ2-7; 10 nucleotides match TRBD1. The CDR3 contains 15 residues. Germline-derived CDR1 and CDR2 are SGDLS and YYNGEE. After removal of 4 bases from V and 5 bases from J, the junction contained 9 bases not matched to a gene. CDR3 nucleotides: TGTGCCAGCAGCTCATACGGGACAGGGGTCGACGAGCAGTACTTC. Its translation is CASSSYGTGVDEQYF.

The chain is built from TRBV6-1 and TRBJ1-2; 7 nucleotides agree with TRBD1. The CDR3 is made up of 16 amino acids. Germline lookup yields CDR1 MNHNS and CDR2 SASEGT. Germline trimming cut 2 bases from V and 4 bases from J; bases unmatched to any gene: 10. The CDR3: CASSEKGDRTSYGYTF. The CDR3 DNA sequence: TGTGCCAGCAGTGAAAAGGGGGACAGAACAAGCTATGGCTACACCTTC.

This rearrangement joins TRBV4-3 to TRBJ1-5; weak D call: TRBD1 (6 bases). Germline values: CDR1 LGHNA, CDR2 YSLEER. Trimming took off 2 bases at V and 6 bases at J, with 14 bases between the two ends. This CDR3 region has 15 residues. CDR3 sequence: CASSQHTGYGQPQHF. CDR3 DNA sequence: TGCGCCAGCAGCCAACACACAGGGTATGGTCAGCCCCAGCATTTT.

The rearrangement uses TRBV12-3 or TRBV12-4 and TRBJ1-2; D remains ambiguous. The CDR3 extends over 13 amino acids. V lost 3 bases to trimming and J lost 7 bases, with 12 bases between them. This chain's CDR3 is CASSLGGLGGYTF. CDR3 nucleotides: TGTGCCAGCAGTTTGGGAGGGCTGGGTGGCTACACCTTC.

The CDR3 reads CASSPVGGRASGTQYF. CDR3 DNA: TGTGCCAGTAGTCCCGTGGGCGGGAGGGCCTCCGGTACGCAGTATTTT. V and J are TRBV19 and TRBJ2-3; 9 bases are a match to TRBD2. The ends lost 5 bases at V and 8 bases at J; junction bases unmatched: 14. The CDR3 runs 16 residues. Germline V lookup: CDR1 LNHDA, CDR2 SQIVND (reference sequence).